This TCR beta chain comes out of a study of CD8 T cells in Susac syndrome. cDNA came from about 0.51 to 1 ug RNA primed by random hexamers. TCRdb called the immunoSEQ multiplex PCR reads again in MiXCR, with one record for every CDR3 protein. The sample carries approximately 220,000 distinct CDR3 sequences, 80% to 95% recorded once. Germline V lookup: CDR1 SGHTA, CDR2 FQGNSA. CDR3 length: 14 amino acids. V trimming: 5 bases; J trimming: 1 base; junction bases outside the gene matches: 4. The TCR was taken from a human donor with multiple sclerosis. The gene calls are TRBV7-2 and TRBJ2-5; 7 positions agree with TRBD1. The sample was CD8+ T cells from PBMCs. The DNA for the CDR3 is TGTGCCAGCAGCCCGGGACAGCTCCAAGAGACCCAGTACTTC. This sequence encodes CASSPGQLQETQYF.